These 27 T cell receptor beta chains came from one sample sequenced in a study of Tregs in tolerant kidney transplant recipients. TCRdb's table, derived via immunoSEQ multiplex PCR, lists solely in-frame clones and lacks some. The listing contains approximately 50,000 clones. Sequencing used CD4+ T cells from blood, obtained before the transplant. These receptors all come from a human donor who received a combined kidney and bone marrow transplant.

Comments on this clone: The read finishes 3 residues shy of the CDR3 end, and the germline J gene is used to complete it. The V call is TRBV6-1, the J call TRBJ1-3; no clear D gene. V was trimmed by 5 bases and J by 0 bases, leaving 8 bases between them. Germline V gives CDR1 MNHNS, CDR2 SASEGT. CDR3 length equals 14 residues. CDR3 DNA (partial): TGTGCCAGCAGTAAAGGAGGCTCTGGAAACACC. It translates to CASSKGGSGNT. The CDR3 reads in full as CASSKGGSGNTIYF.

In the case of this clone: The missing CDR3 end, 3 residues past where the read stops, is filled in from the germline J gene. The chain carries TRBV18 and TRBJ1-5; D not resolved. The CDR3 covers 12 residues. Looked up from germline, CDR1 is KGHSH and CDR2 is LQKENI. The V and J ends lost 3 bases and 8 bases respectively, with 8 bases between them. CDR3 bases read: TGTGCCAGCTCACCCCTAGGTGAGCCC. It codes for CASSPLGEP. The entire CDR3 protein is CASSPLGEPQHF.

Turning to this clone: The DNA ends 3 residues before the CDR3 does, and the rest of the CDR3 is filled in from the germline J gene. The J gene is TRBJ2-5, the V gene TRBV7-2; 11 positions match TRBD1. Looked up from germline, CDR1 is SGHTA and CDR2 is FQGNSA. Trimming at V came to 5 bases and at J to 7 bases, leaving 3 bases not matched to a gene. The CDR3 contains 13 residues. CDR3 bases read: TGTGCCAGCAGCATGGGACAGGGGGGGACC. Protein product: CASSMGQGGT. Given in full, the CDR3 is CASSMGQGGTQYF. The full variable domain, its missing parts supplied by reference TRBV7-2 and TRBJ2-5, is GAGVSQSPSNKVTEKGKDVELRCDPISGHTALYWYRQSLGQGLEFLIYFQGNSAPDKSGLPSDRFSAERTGGSVSTLTIQRTQQEDSAVYLCASSMGQGGTQYFGPGTRLLVL.

Worth noting for this clone: Read sequence stops 3 residues before the CDR3 end, and the germline J gene provides the missing end. The chain recombines TRBV6-2 or TRBV6-3 with TRBJ1-1; 9 positions agree with TRBD1. Losses at the gene ends were 5 bases for V and 5 bases for J; bases not matched to a gene: 6. The CDR3 loop spans 14 amino acids. Germline-derived CDR1 and CDR2 are MNHEY and SVGEGT. The CDR3 DNA, read in part, is TGTGCCAGCAGTCAACAGGGGGCGCGTACTGAA. Protein product: CASSQQGARTE. The CDR3, in full, reads CASSQQGARTEAFF.

With regard to this clone: The CDR3 end is not reached by the read, which stops 3 residues before it; the germline J gene fills it in. V and J are TRBV18 and TRBJ2-5; D perhaps matches TRBD1 (5 bases). Germline V gene lookup returns CDR1 KGHSH and CDR2 LQKENI. Trimming removed 3 bases from V and 4 bases from J, with 9 bases in between. This CDR3 spans 13 amino acids. Partial CDR3 DNA: TGTGCCAGCTCACCTCGGACAATAGAGACC. This translates into CASSPRTIET. The whole CDR3 protein reads CASSPRTIETQYF.

For this clone: The CDR3 end lies 3 residues beyond the end of the read and is filled in from the germline J gene. The rearrangement uses TRBV18 and TRBJ1-4; 10 bases are a match to TRBD1. The ends lost 2 bases at V and 8 bases at J; junction bases unmatched: 2. From germline, CDR1 is KGHSH and CDR2 LQKENI. The CDR3 is 14 residues long. The CDR3 DNA, read in part, is TGTGCCAGCTCACCAGACAGGGGGCGCGAAAAA. Translated: CASSPDRGREK. The whole CDR3 is CASSPDRGREKLFF.

Details on this clone: The read finishes 3 residues shy of the CDR3 end, and the germline J gene is used to complete it. This specimen includes other DNA sequences encoding the same CDR3. The V gene is TRBV7-9, the J gene TRBJ2-5; D ambiguous. V shed 1 base and J shed 5 bases, with 5 bases lying between them. The CDR3 runs to 12 residues. Germline V gene sequence: CDR1 SEHNR, CDR2 FQNEAQ (reference sequence). The chain's CDR3 is CASSLDGETQYF. The part of the CDR3 DNA that was read is TGTGCCAGCAGCTTAGATGGCGAGACC.

The DNA read from the CDR3 is TGTGCCAGCAGCCCCTGGGGCACAAACAATCAGCCC. Translation gives CASSPWGTNNQP. The full CDR3 protein reads CASSPWGTNNQPQHF. The rearrangement uses TRBV7-2 and TRBJ1-5; D is possibly TRBD1 (5 bases). Read coverage stops 3 residues before the CDR3 terminus; the germline J gene supplies the remainder. The V and J ends lost 5 bases and 3 bases respectively, with 14 bases between them. Per the germline V gene, CDR1 is SGHTA and CDR2 is FQGNSA. This CDR3 region has 15 residues. Supplemented by reference TRBV7-2 and TRBJ1-5, the full variable domain reads GAGVSQSPSNKVTEKGKDVELRCDPISGHTALYWYRQSLGQGLEFLIYFQGNSAPDKSGLPSDRFSAERTGGSVSTLTIQRTQQEDSAVYLCASSPWGTNNQPQHFGDGTRLSIL.

About this clone: The CDR3 end lies 3 residues beyond the end of the read and is filled in from the germline J gene. The chain employs TRBV30 and TRBJ2-3, with 9 bases aligning to TRBD2. This CDR3 is 12 amino acids long. After removal of 5 bases from V and 8 bases from J, the junction contained 5 bases not matched to a gene. Germline V lookup: CDR1 GTSNPN, CDR2 SVGIG (reference sequence). The covered CDR3 bases are TGTGCCTGGGGCGGGGGGGAGGGTACG. Translation: CAWGGGEGT. The complete CDR3 sequence is CAWGGGEGTQYF.

A word on this clone: The CDR3 extends 3 residues past the end of the read, so its final part is completed from the germline J gene. The V call is TRBV5-1, the J call TRBJ2-1; 9 bases agree with TRBD2. CDR3 length: 15 amino acids. V shed 1 base and J 7 bases; nucleotides not matched to a gene: 6. Germline CDR1 and CDR2: SGHRS and YFSETQ. The CDR3 bases that were read are TGCGCCAGCAGCTTGTCGCCTAGCGGGGCGAATGAG. Amino acids: CASSLSPSGANE. The whole CDR3 sequence is CASSLSPSGANEQFF.

On this clone itself: The sequence runs out 3 residues before the end of the CDR3; the remainder is reconstructed from the germline J gene. The J gene is TRBJ1-3, the V gene TRBV6-2 or TRBV6-3; no clear D gene. V gave up 7 bases and J gave up 0 bases, with 10 bases separating them. There are 14 residues in the CDR3. Germline CDR1 MNHEY, CDR2 SVGEGT. The CDR3 bases that were read are TGTGCCAGCAACCAGGAGTACTCTGGAAACACC. It codes for CASNQEYSGNT. From start to end, the CDR3 is CASNQEYSGNTIYF.

As to this clone: The read stops 3 residues short of the end of the CDR3; the missing end is completed from the germline J gene. This chain joins TRBV20-1 and TRBJ1-2, with 9 bases identical to TRBD1. The CDR3 is made up of 17 amino acids. The J segment lost 5 bases and the V segment lost 3 bases, leaving 16 bases of the junction unmatched. CDR1 and CDR2 from the germline V gene are DFQATT and SNEGSKA (reference sequence). Here the CDR3 reads CSARARDRAQGGYGYTF. The part of the CDR3 DNA that was read is TGCAGTGCTAGGGCCCGGGACAGGGCACAGGGAGGATATGGC.

Points on this clone: The missing CDR3 end, 3 residues past where the read stops, is filled in from the germline J gene. This chain uses TRBV18 with TRBJ1-3; TRBD1 matches 8 bases. Germline-derived CDR1 and CDR2 are KGHSH and LQKENI. The CDR3 is made up of 16 amino acids. V lost 2 bases and J lost 0; bases outside the gene matches: 3. CDR3 DNA, as far as it was read: TGTGCCAGCTCACCAGGACAGGGACGCTCTGGAAACACC. Translation: CASSPGQGRSGNT. The whole CDR3 region reads CASSPGQGRSGNTIYF.

About this clone itself: The missing CDR3 end, 3 residues past where the read stops, is filled in from the germline J gene. This chain joins TRBV18 and TRBJ2-5; the D is unclear. This CDR3 spans 13 amino acids. V dropped 1 base and J dropped 2 bases, with 5 bases sitting between them. Looked up from germline, CDR1 is KGHSH and CDR2 is LQKENI. CDR3 amino acids: CASSPLLQETQYF. Incomplete CDR3 DNA: TGTGCCAGCTCACCACTACTACAAGAGACC.

About this clone: The CDR3 end lies 3 residues beyond the end of the read and is filled in from the germline J gene. The V gene is TRBV30, the J gene TRBJ2-1; TRBD2 aligns across 10 bases. The CDR3 contains 15 residues. Looked up from germline, CDR1 is GTSNPN and CDR2 is SVGIG (reference sequence). J was trimmed by 2 bases and V by 4 bases; bases with no gene match: 5. The sequenced part of the CDR3 DNA is TGTGCCTGGATCCCCGGACTAGCGGCCTACAATGAG. It yields the protein CAWIPGLAAYNE. The CDR3 in full is CAWIPGLAAYNEQFF. The full variable domain, with the rest looked up from reference TRBV30 and TRBJ2-1, is SQTIHQWPATLVQPVGSPLSLECTVEGTSNPNLYWYRQAAGRGLQLLFYSVGIGQISSEVPQNLSASRPQDRQFILSSKKLLLSDSGFYLCAWIPGLAAYNEQFFGPGTRLTVL.

Notes on this clone: The CDR3 extends 3 residues past the end of the read, so its final part is completed from the germline J gene. The genes are TRBV7-9 and TRBJ2-5, with D maybe TRBD1 (5 bases). The CDR3 runs 14 residues. Germline V gene data show CDR1 as SEHNR and CDR2 as FQNEAQ (reference sequence). Trimming removed 5 bases at V and 4 bases at J, with 14 bases between. CDR3 residues: CASSRAAGLETQYF. The covered CDR3 bases are TGTGCCAGCAGCCGCGCGGCAGGGTTAGAGACC.

About this clone: The read halts 3 residues ahead of the CDR3 end, with the missing end drawn from the germline J gene. The chain recombines TRBV7-2 with TRBJ1-5; tentative D call: TRBD1 (5 bases). Germline V gene lookup returns CDR1 SGHTA and CDR2 FQGNSA. V lost 6 bases, J lost 1 base, and 10 bases lay in between. This CDR3 contains 14 residues. The CDR3 DNA, read in part, is TGTGCCAGCAGTCGGGAGGGGAGCAATCAGCCC. Its translation: CASSREGSNQP. The CDR3 in its entirety is CASSREGSNQPQHF.

Comments on this clone: The read ends 3 residues shy of where the CDR3 ends; the end is completed using the germline J gene. V gene TRBV5-6 combines with J gene TRBJ1-1; D is undetermined. Germline CDR1 is SGHDT and CDR2 is YYEEEE. Trimming left V 0 bases short and J 0 bases short, with 6 bases between. The CDR3 runs to 14 residues. The DNA read from the CDR3 is TGTGCCAGCAGCTTGGCTAGGATGAACACTGAA. It codes for CASSLARMNTE. The CDR3 in its entirety is CASSLARMNTEAFF.

On this clone: Read coverage stops 3 residues before the CDR3 terminus; the germline J gene supplies the remainder. The chain combines TRBV18 with TRBJ2-6; D might be TRBD1 (5 bases). The CDR3 consists of 20 residues. V gave up 1 base and J gave up 1 base, with 20 bases separating them. Germline lookup yields CDR1 KGHSH and CDR2 LQKENI. CDR3 DNA, as far as it was read: TGTGCCAGCTCACCACTGGCAAGGGCTGACAGTGGGTCTGGGGCCAACGTC. Protein sequence: CASSPLARADSGSGANV. The full CDR3 protein is CASSPLARADSGSGANVLTF.

Comments on this clone: From the germline J gene comes the end of the CDR3, since the read stops 3 residues before it. The V call is TRBV20-1, the J call TRBJ2-3; 11 bases match TRBD2. The J segment lost 4 bases and the V segment lost 1 base, leaving 19 bases of the junction unmatched. The CDR3 is made up of 20 amino acids. Germline values: CDR1 DFQATT, CDR2 SNEGSKA (reference sequence). CDR3 bases read: TGCAGTGCTAGAGGACCGCTTACTAGCGGGGGAATTGGCATGGCAGATACG. It translates to CSARGPLTSGGIGMADT. The whole CDR3 protein is CSARGPLTSGGIGMADTQYF.

As regards this clone: The read ends 3 residues shy of where the CDR3 ends; the end is completed using the germline J gene. This rearrangement joins TRBV7-2 to TRBJ2-5; 9 positions match TRBD2. In germline, CDR1 is SGHTA, CDR2 FQGNSA. V shed 5 bases and J 5 bases; nucleotides not matched to a gene: 9. The CDR3 runs to 15 residues. CDR3 DNA, as far as it was read: TGTGCCAGCAGCAAGCAGCGGGAGGTAATCGAGACC. It specifies CASSKQREVIET. The entire CDR3 sequence reads CASSKQREVIETQYF.

In regard to this clone: Read coverage stops 3 residues before the CDR3 terminus; the germline J gene supplies the remainder. This chain joins TRBV7-9 and TRBJ2-1, with a tentative D call TRBD1 (6 bases). The CDR3 length is 13 residues. CDR1 is SEHNR, CDR2 FQNEAQ, per germline (reference sequence). The germline V and J ends were trimmed by 6 bases and 9 bases, with 15 bases remaining between them. The chain's CDR3 is CASRSYLGGEQFF. CDR3 DNA (partial): TGTGCCAGCAGATCTTACTTAGGGGGTGAG.

A word on this clone: The read terminates 3 residues ahead of where the CDR3 ends, so the germline J gene completes it. The chain couples TRBV7-2 to TRBJ1-4; possibly TRBD1 for D (6 bases). Germline V gene sequence: CDR1 SGHTA, CDR2 FQGNSA. There are 15 residues in the CDR3. V was pared by 5 bases and J by 8 bases, with 18 bases between. The CDR3 is CASSQGGGSFEKLFF. The CDR3 bases that were read are TGTGCCAGCAGCCAAGGGGGAGGCAGTTTCGAAAAA.

About this clone itself: Read sequence stops 3 residues before the CDR3 end, and the germline J gene provides the missing end. The rearrangement joins TRBV29-1 to TRBJ2-7, with 10 bases matching TRBD2. CDR1 SQVTM and CDR2 ANQGSEA come from the germline V gene. This CDR3 spans 15 amino acids. Trimming took 4 bases from V and 3 from J; bases not matched to a gene: 9. The covered CDR3 bases are TGCAGCGTTGGGGGGATGAAGCGGGAGGGCTACGAG. Its protein is CSVGGMKREGYE. The whole CDR3 sequence reads CSVGGMKREGYEQYF.

In regard to this clone: The read terminates 3 residues ahead of where the CDR3 ends, so the germline J gene completes it. The V call is TRBV20-1, the J call TRBJ2-3; TRBD2 matches 11 bases. The CDR3 loop spans 14 amino acids. Trimming at V came to 6 bases and at J to 3 bases, leaving 5 bases not matched to a gene. Looked up from germline, CDR1 is DFQATT and CDR2 is SNEGSKA (reference sequence). Here the CDR3 reads CSAPLAGGTDTQYF. The covered CDR3 bases are TGCAGTGCGCCTCTAGCGGGGGGTACAGATACG.

Points on this clone: The CDR3 end is not reached by the read, which stops 3 residues before it; the germline J gene fills it in. The chain combines TRBV19 with TRBJ1-1; TRBD1 agrees at 7 bases. Germline V gene sequence: CDR1 LNHDA, CDR2 SQIVND (reference sequence). This CDR3 contains 12 residues. The trim removed 10 bases at V and 1 base at J, leaving 3 bases unmatched. CDR3 sequence reads: CATRTGNTEAFF. The part of the CDR3 DNA that was read is TGTGCCACCAGGACAGGGAACACTGAA.

On this clone: The read comes to an end 3 residues before the CDR3 does, leaving the germline J gene to fill in the end. The V call is TRBV7-7, the J call TRBJ2-5; 9 bases map to TRBD2. Germline values: CDR1 SSHAT, CDR2 FNYEAQ (reference sequence). This CDR3 comprises 15 residues. V trimming: 2 bases; J trimming: 1 base; junction bases outside the gene matches: 2. This CDR3 is CASSLLAGPQETQYF. The DNA read from the CDR3 is TGTGCCAGCAGCTTACTAGCGGGACCCCAAGAGACC.